The T cell receptor (beta chain) under discussion was sequenced for a study of blood T cell repertoires in COVID-19. Looked up from germline, CDR1 is SQVTM and CDR2 is ANQGSEA. This CDR3 region has 13 residues. V lost 5 bases and J 6 bases, leaving 16 bases between the germline ends. This clone was counted a few times. TCRdb's copy holds only in-frame clones and misses some; the assay was immunoSEQ multiplex PCR. The table includes roughly 140,000 clones, around 90% detected once. The clonotype comes from a man aged 70 or older with acute or convalescent COVID-19. Sequencing was performed on peripheral blood. The chain combines TRBV29-1 with TRBJ1-2; D is perhaps TRBD1 (6 bases). The CDR3 DNA is TGCAGCGTTCAAACGGGACACTTGGATGGCTACACCTTC. This sequence encodes CSVQTGHLDGYTF.